These T cell receptor beta chains were read from a single sample in a study of regulatory T cells in long-lasting Graves disease. Each CDR3 protein is one row after TCRdb ran MiXCR on the multiplex PCR reads. The table includes roughly 610,000 distinct CDR3 sequences, 15% to 20% detected once. This same sample was also taken into another study, of T cells in Graves' hyperthyroidism and ophthalmopathy.

The material sequenced was peripheral blood mononuclear cells (PBMCs), taken at new diagnosis, from a patient treated with antithyroid drugs. The receptors derive from a young man with Graves disease. Both conserved end residues are part of each CDR3. D genes are given only for firm matches. Not all rows give a size; the values are once, few, many and, for expanded clones, a class.

>many|TRBV11-2|-|TRBJ1-6
TGTGCCAGCAGGCCGGTGAGGGAAGGGGTTAGTTCACCCCTCCACTTT
CASRPVREGVSSPLHF
>many|TRBV12-3/TRBV12-4|TRBD1|TRBJ1-1
TGTGCCAGCATCATTACAGGGGTCGGGACTGAAGCTTTCTTT
CASIITGVGTEAFF
>few|TRBV3-1|-|TRBJ1-5
TGTGCCAGCAGCCAAACAGGAGGCACTCAGCCCCAGCATTTT
CASSQTGGTQPQHF
>few|TRBV5-8|-|TRBJ2-2
TGTGCCAGCAGCTCCCCCCAGGGAGGGAACACCGGGGAGCTGTTTTTT
CASSSPQGGNTGELFF
>many|TRBV7-2|-|TRBJ2-2
TGTGCCAGCAGCTTAGGCTACGGGGAGCTGTTTTTT
CASSLGYGELFF
>many|TRBV12-3/TRBV12-4|-|TRBJ2-5
TGTGCCAGCAGTTTAAGCCAGGCAACGGGGGAGACCCAGTACTTC
CASSLSQATGETQYF
>many|TRBV20-1|-|TRBJ2-5
TGCAGTGCTAAAGGGGGGTACCAAGAGACCCAGTACTTC
CSAKGGYQETQYF
>-|TRBV12-3/TRBV12-4|TRBD1|TRBJ2-7
TGTGCCAGCAGTTCCTTTCCGGGACAGGGGGCGTACGAGCAGTACTTC
CASSSFPGQGAYEQYF
>-|TRBV7-8|-|TRBJ2-7
TGTGCCAGCAGCCCAGTGAGGGGTGGGAACGAGCAGTACTTC
CASSPVRGGNEQYF
>-|TRBV5-4|-|TRBJ1-2
TGTGCCAGCAGCTTCGAGGGGCCCTACAACTATGGCTACACCTTC
CASSFEGPYNYGYTF
>few|TRBV5-1|-|TRBJ2-5
TGCGCCAGCTCGCTCGGCGGACTAAAGACCCAGTACTTC
CASSLGGLKTQYF
>many|TRBV11-3|-|TRBJ2-3
TGTGCCAGCAGTCACATTCGCACAGATACGCAGTATTTT
CASSHIRTDTQYF
>few|TRBV29-1|-|TRBJ2-3
TGCAGCGTTGATGTAGGGCAGGGGCCAGATACGCAGTATTTT
CSVDVGQGPDTQYF
>many|TRBV2|TRBD2|TRBJ2-7
TGTGCCAGCAGGGGACTAGCCTACGAGCAGTACTTC
CASRGLAYEQYF
>many|TRBV12-3/TRBV12-4|TRBD2|TRBJ2-7
TGTGCCAGCAGCAGCCCGACTAGCGGGAACTCCTACGAGCAGTACTTC
CASSSPTSGNSYEQYF
>many|TRBV20-1|TRBD2|TRBJ2-1
TGCAGTGCTAGAACGGCCCTAGCGGGAGGGGGCAATGAGCAGTTCTTC
CSARTALAGGGNEQFF
>-|TRBV7-9|-|TRBJ2-3
TGTGCCAGCAGCCAACTATTTGGAGATACGCAGTATTTT
CASSQLFGDTQYF
>-|TRBV11-2|-|TRBJ2-2
TGTGCCAGCACCCCGGGGCGGGCTTACACCGGGGAGCTGTTTTTT
CASTPGRAYTGELFF
>many|TRBV11-2|-|TRBJ2-7
TGTGCCAGCAGCTTAGTGGGGGTCGAGCAGTACTTC
CASSLVGVEQYF
>-|TRBV28|-|TRBJ2-7
TGTGCCAGCAGCCCTCGACAGGAAATGTTCCTCTACGAGCAGTGCTTC
CASSPRQEMFLYEQCF
>-|TRBV11-2|-|TRBJ2-7
TGTGCCAGCAGCTTATCCGAGGCCTACGAGCAGTACTTC
CASSLSEAYEQYF
>few|TRBV12-3/TRBV12-4|-|TRBJ1-4
TGTGCCAGCAGTTTTTGGGCCCCCCAGGGAGTCACTGGGGGCGCAACTAATGAAAAACTGTTTTTT
CASSFWAPQGVTGGATNEKLFF
>many|TRBV24-1|-|TRBJ2-7
TGTGCCACCAGTGGATGGTCCGGTCCTCGCCACGAGCAGTACTTC
CATSGWSGPRHEQYF
>many|TRBV30|-|TRBJ2-3
TGTGCCTGGAGTCGAATAGATACGCAGTATTTT
CAWSRIDTQYF
>many|TRBV20-1|-|TRBJ2-7
TGCAGTGCTACCCCGGACGGAGGATACGAGCAGTACTTC
CSATPDGGYEQYF
>few|TRBV5-4|-|TRBJ2-5
TGTGCCAGCAGCTCCAGGGTTGTCTCGGAGACCCAGTACTTC
CASSSRVVSETQYF